The sequence of this TCR beta chain was determined in a study of T cell responses to AZD1222 COVID-19 vaccine (dated by TCRdb to the early 2020s). About the investigation overall: AZD1222 recipients whose second dose came at about 4 weeks and those whose second dose came at about 12 weeks were combined into one group, since spike-specific TCR depth and breadth did not differ between the two schedules. Trial participants were enrolled into age subgroups of 18-55, 56-69 and 70-plus years, which contained roughly 140, 27 and 60 TCR-sequenced participants, respectively. A total of 240 or so trial participants underwent TCR sequencing, of whom nearly 210 had received two doses of AZD1222 and some 25 had received two doses of the MenACWY control vaccine. Results the study describes overall, beyond this receptor: Because no samples from the day 14 peak response were available, repertoires could be characterized only after the peak T cell response. Spike-specific TCR breadth and depth rose significantly after two AZD1222 doses compared with day 0 and with MenACWY recipients. Conclusions about previously exposed vaccinees were limited because only a handful of AZD1222 recipients were SARS-CoV-2 seropositive at baseline. Nearly half of unique spike-specific TCRs reportedly recognized epitopes outside regions mutated in the B.1.351 and B.1.1.7 variants. In the small 56-69-year group, the increase in depth fell short of significance, most likely because of low power. The vaccine-associated CD4 TCRs covered the entire spike protein, and the dominant responses fell in regions 160-218 and 743-854. Most participants were white British and females outnumbered males, and the authors suggested that clonal diversity may have been underestimated.

The time point label corresponds to: baseline before first vaccination. Samples from vaccinated people were obtained from the UK trials COV001 and COV002, which included a single-blind randomized controlled phase 2/3 trial of AZD1222 (ChAdOx1 nCoV-19) in healthy adults. For TCRbeta chain sequencing, PBMC samples from trial participants were taken at day 0 and at day 28 after the second dose. Turning to this clone: The antigen it recognizes is unknown. Per-base qualities were not stored, and no clone one base away is much larger.

V has 7 bases trimmed and J has 5 bases trimmed; junction bases matching no gene number 8. According to the germline V gene, CDR1 reads MNHEY and CDR2 reads SVGAGI. The CDR3 runs 14 amino acids, cysteine and phenylalanine included. Of the read, only the CDR3 DNA is kept; its 42 bases are in frame from base 1. The CDR3 regions of human TCRbeta chains were analyzed by immunosequencing. Turning to the authors' computational methods: Repertoire TCRs were checked for matches against a reference library of SARS-CoV-2-specific TCRs that had been generated using the MIRA antigen-specificity platform. Breadth was defined as the fraction of unique TCRs that were SARS-CoV-2-associated, and depth was defined as the fraction of total T cells that were SARS-CoV-2-associated. Using the MIRA data, each spike-specific TCR was mapped to the spike region that the TCR reacts to and placed in a CD4 or CD8 class. Log10-transformed breadth and depth values were compared by one-way ANOVA with Sidak's multiple comparisons tests. Entries here come from immuneACCESS through TCRdb and include only in-frame sequences with V and J called. Some clones fail to appear in such tables; in the studies checked, an unresolved V gene covers under half of the shortfall, and the cause of the remainder is unknown. The V and J calls and the clone size are those of that table, but D and trimming were determined from the DNA. Across this sample there are 150,000 to 160,000 clones, with over 85% seen only once. The ten largest clones add up to 15% to 20% of the sample.

This receptor chain uses TRBV6-5 and TRBJ1-5, and 7 bases in between align with TRBD1. This sequence was found in an adult in good health. The sample was peripheral blood, taken on day 0 of AZD1222 vaccination. At the DNA level, the sequence is TGTGCCAGCACCCGTGGGACAGACTATCAGCCCCAGCATTTT. It translates to CASTRGTDYQPQHF.